The sequence of this T cell receptor (beta chain) was determined in a study of OX40 agonist ivuxolimab in advanced cancers. In terms of the full investigation: The costimulatory receptor OX40 (CD134) was targeted by ivuxolimab, a fully human IgG2 agonistic monoclonal antibody. Prior anti-PD-1, anti-PD-L1 or anti-CTLA-4 therapy was permitted, and checkpoint inhibitors had been received by more than 35% of dose-escalation patients. The purpose of peripheral TCRbeta sequencing was to test whether ivuxolimab changed TCR sequence diversity and led to clonal T-cell expansion. The monotherapy dose-escalation portion (N ≈ 52 patients) of the phase I ivuxolimab trial is reported in the paper. Intravenous ivuxolimab was administered to patients every 2 weeks at six dose levels: 0.01, 0.1, 0.3, 1.5, 3 and 10 mg/kg. The dose-escalation cohort was roughly 83% male with a mean age of approximately 60 years, ranging from 23 to 79. Partial responses occurred in three dose-escalation patients: two with cutaneous melanoma and one with hepatocellular carcinoma. Among the roughly 54 dose-escalation patients, around 19 had hepatocellular carcinoma, roughly 15 melanoma, 9 renal cell carcinoma and 9 head and neck cancer. Results and caveats for the whole study, not just this receptor: In the 0.1-3.0 mg/kg groups, partial responders had among the lowest normalized peripheral clonal expansion, particularly in CD8+ T cells. At doses of 0.1 to 3.0 mg/kg, clonal expansion of both CD4+ and CD8+ T cells in blood was seen between baseline and week 6. After ivuxolimab, more expanded clones were found on average in CD8+ T cells than in CD4+ T cells. Low levels of normalized T-cell clonal expansion were also seen in some patients who did not respond. Which antigens the clonally expanded peripheral T cells were specific for was not determined.

As concerns this clone: Its recognized antigen is unknown. No clone much larger than this one lies a single base away; base qualities are absent.

To sequence the TCRbeta CDR3 region, genomic DNA was isolated from the sorted cells. The immunoSEQ Assay was used to sequence the TCRbeta CDR3 regions. The table was pulled from immuneACCESS by TCRdb, which kept in-frame rearrangements only. Such tables lose some clones; where checked, under half of the loss comes from unresolved V genes, and the rest has no known cause. The sample table records about 62,000 clones; approximately 85% of these occur just once. About a tenth of the sample lies in the top ten. The trial excluded patients who had a history of autoimmune disease or who were on systemic immunosuppression. Peripheral blood for TCR sequencing was collected from all dose cohorts at baseline, on cycle 4 day 1, and on cycle 7 day 1. The samples were drawn from a first-in-human, open-label, multicenter phase I dose-escalation trial of ivuxolimab. The trial enrolled adults with locally advanced or metastatic head and neck squamous cell, hepatocellular, melanoma or renal cell carcinoma. CD4+ and CD8+ T cells were sorted separately from peripheral blood before TCR sequencing.

This clonotype originated in an adult with an advanced solid tumor such as melanoma, head and neck, liver or kidney cancer. The starting material was CD4+ or CD8+ T cells sorted from blood, obtained in a trial of the OX40 agonist ivuxolimab.

The DNA reads as follows: TGTGCCAGCAGCCGAAAACAGGGGCCAGTCGATGAGCAGTTCTTC. Translation gives CASSRKQGPVDEQFF. Recombination joined TRBV7-9 with TRBJ2-1, with TRBD1 identical over 7 junction bases. CDR1 and CDR2 are read off the germline V gene (reference sequence) as SEHNR and FQNEAQ. V is pruned by 5 bases and J by 8 bases, leaving 12 bases of the junction without a gene match. The CDR3 starts with the cysteine, ends with the phenylalanine, and has 15 residues. The entry retains the CDR3 DNA only, 45 bases that are in frame from base 1.